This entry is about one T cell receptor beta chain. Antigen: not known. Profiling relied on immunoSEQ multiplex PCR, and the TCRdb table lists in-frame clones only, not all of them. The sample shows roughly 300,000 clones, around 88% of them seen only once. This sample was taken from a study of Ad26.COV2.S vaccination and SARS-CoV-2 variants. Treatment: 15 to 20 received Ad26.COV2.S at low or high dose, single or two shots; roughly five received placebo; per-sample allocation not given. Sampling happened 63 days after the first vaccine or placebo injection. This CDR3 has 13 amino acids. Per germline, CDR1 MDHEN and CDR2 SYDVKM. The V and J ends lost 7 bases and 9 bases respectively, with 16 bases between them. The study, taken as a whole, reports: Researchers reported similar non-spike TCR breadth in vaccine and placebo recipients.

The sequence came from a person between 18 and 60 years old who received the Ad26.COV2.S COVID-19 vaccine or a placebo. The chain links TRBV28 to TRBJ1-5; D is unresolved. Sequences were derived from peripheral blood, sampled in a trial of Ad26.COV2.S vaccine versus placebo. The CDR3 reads CASTEPWVGPQHF. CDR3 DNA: TGTGCCAGCACCGAACCCTGGGTGGGGCCCCAGCATTTT.